The clone carrying this TCR beta chain has at least ten counts. These data are taken from a study of T cells after yellow fever vaccination. About the research overall: The authors sorted the EM, EMRA, CM and Tscm memory subsets using CD3, CD45RA, CCR7 and CD95.

The V gene lost 0 bases and the J gene lost 7 bases, with 7 bases spanning the gap. Germline CDR1 is DFQATT and CDR2 is SNEGSKA (reference sequence). CDR3 length equals 12 residues. TCRdb re-called the 5' RACE reads through MiXCR, storing one row per CDR3 protein. Of 25,000 to 35,000 distinct CDR3 sequences in the sample, 6% to 8% were seen once. This TCR was recovered from a man aged 25-45 years who received the YFV17D yellow fever vaccine. The material was PBMCs, either bulk or a sorted T-cell subset (CD4+, CD8+, memory, or dextramer-sorted; not recorded which), obtained on the day of the yellow fever booster vaccination. The genes are TRBV20-1 and TRBJ1-5; D call uncertain. CDR3 in amino acids: CSARDHLQPQHF. The CDR3 DNA follows: TGCAGTGCTAGAGATCACCTCCAGCCCCAGCATTTT.